Listed below are T cell receptor beta chains from one sample, sequenced in a study of OX40 agonist ivuxolimab in advanced cancers. Data came from immunoSEQ multiplex PCR; TCRdb stores just in-frame clones and leaves some out. The table has roughly 69,000 clones, 90% to 95% seen once; the top ten hold around 4.2%. Here the sequenced sample was CD4+ or CD8+ T cells sorted from blood, taken in a trial of the OX40 agonist ivuxolimab. The receptors derive from an adult with an advanced solid tumor such as melanoma, head and neck, liver or kidney cancer. The CDR3 runs from the conserved cysteine through the conserved F or W. Fields, in order: CDR3 protein, CDR3 DNA, D gene, clone size, J gene, V gene. A D gene is named only where the DNA matches it firmly. For some rows the clone size is stated as once, few or many, or as a class when expanded; others skip it.

CDR3: CASSYSDTLGDTQYF
DNA: TGTGCCAGCAGTTATTCCGACACCTTGGGAGATACGCAGTATTTT
D: NA
size: NA
J: TRBJ2-3
V: TRBV6-5

CDR3: CASSVEGAPSREQYF
DNA: TGTGCCAGCAGCGTAGAGGGGGCTCCATCCCGCGAGCAGTACTTC
D: TRBD1
size: NA
J: TRBJ2-7
V: TRBV9

CDR3: CASSLLSENTGELFF
DNA: TGTGCCAGCAGCTTGCTCTCCGAGAACACCGGGGAGCTGTTTTTT
D: NA
size: NA
J: TRBJ2-2
V: TRBV5-8

CDR3: CASSFGQGARNEQYF
DNA: TGTGCCAGCAGCTTTGGACAGGGGGCGCGTAACGAGCAGTACTTC
D: TRBD1
size: NA
J: TRBJ2-7
V: TRBV7-3

CDR3: CASSEWEGHTGELFF
DNA: TGTGCCAGCAGTGAATGGGAGGGCCACACCGGGGAGCTGTTTTTT
D: TRBD2
size: NA
J: TRBJ2-2
V: TRBV25-1

CDR3: CASSLYNEQFF
DNA: TGTGCCAGCAGCCTCTACAATGAGCAGTTCTTC
D: NA
size: NA
J: TRBJ2-1
V: TRBV9

CDR3: CAWSGYRLYGYTF
DNA: TGTGCCTGGAGTGGCTACCGGCTCTATGGCTACACCTTC
D: NA
size: NA
J: TRBJ1-2
V: TRBV30

CDR3: CASSSGTRGNEQFF
DNA: TGTGCCAGCAGCTCCGGGACTAGGGGAAATGAGCAGTTCTTC
D: TRBD2
size: NA
J: TRBJ2-1
V: TRBV7-3

CDR3: CALGGGTKFYEQYF
DNA: TGCGCCCTGGGAGGCGGGACTAAATTCTACGAGCAGTACTTC
D: TRBD2
size: NA
J: TRBJ2-7
V: TRBV10-1

CDR3: CASSREGLDSNQPQHF
DNA: TGTGCTAGCAGTCGAGAGGGGCTTGATAGCAATCAGCCCCAGCATTTT
D: NA
size: NA
J: TRBJ1-5
V: TRBV7-7

CDR3: CASLAGGPVDTQYF
DNA: TGTGCCAGCCTAGCGGGGGGGCCGGTAGATACGCAGTATTTT
D: TRBD2
size: NA
J: TRBJ2-3
V: TRBV2

CDR3: CASHRQGEGNEQFF
DNA: TGCGCCAGCCATCGACAGGGCGAGGGCAATGAGCAGTTCTTC
D: TRBD1
size: NA
J: TRBJ2-1
V: TRBV5-1

CDR3: CGQVSYSNQPQHF
DNA: TGTGGACAGGTCTCGTATAGCAATCAGCCCCAGCATTTT
D: NA
size: NA
J: TRBJ1-5
V: TRBV6-6

CDR3: CASSFSVFGTGGWNEQYF
DNA: TGTGCCAGCAGTTTTTCCGTGTTTGGGACAGGGGGTTGGAACGAGCAGTACTTC
D: TRBD1
size: few
J: TRBJ2-7
V: TRBV27

CDR3: CARLSRPSGNTIYF
DNA: TGTGCCAGATTAAGCCGACCCTCTGGAAACACCATATATTTT
D: NA
size: NA
J: TRBJ1-3
V: TRBV15

CDR3: CATSRDRGNQPQHF
DNA: TGTGCCACCAGCAGAGACAGGGGCAATCAGCCCCAGCATTTT
D: NA
size: NA
J: TRBJ1-5
V: TRBV15

CDR3: CSVRLAGVASGQSSYEQYF
DNA: TGCAGCGTTCGGCTCGCAGGGGTGGCTAGCGGCCAAAGCTCCTACGAGCAGTACTTC
D: NA
size: NA
J: TRBJ2-7
V: TRBV29-1

CDR3: CASSWGQGGPDTQYF
DNA: TGTGCCAGCAGCTGGGGACAGGGGGGCCCAGATACGCAGTATTTT
D: TRBD1
size: NA
J: TRBJ2-3
V: TRBV11-3

CDR3: CASSLFSSYNEQFF
DNA: TGTGCCAGCAGTTTATTTAGCTCCTACAATGAGCAGTTCTTC
D: NA
size: NA
J: TRBJ2-1
V: TRBV6-5

CDR3: CASSSASGIFEQYF
DNA: TGTGCCAGCAGTTCGGCTAGCGGGATTTTCGAGCAGTACTTC
D: TRBD2
size: NA
J: TRBJ2-7
V: TRBV27

CDR3: CASSLSGNQPQHF
DNA: TGTGCCAGCAGCTTGTCGGGGAATCAGCCCCAGCATTTT
D: NA
size: NA
J: TRBJ1-5
V: TRBV5-6

CDR3: CASSAGQQGWDTGELFF
DNA: TGTGCCAGCAGCGCCGGTCAACAGGGGTGGGACACCGGGGAGCTGTTTTTT
D: TRBD1
size: NA
J: TRBJ2-2
V: TRBV5-8

CDR3: CASRGSGGAETQYF
DNA: TGTGCCAGCAGAGGGTCAGGGGGTGCGGAGACCCAGTACTTC
D: TRBD1
size: NA
J: TRBJ2-5
V: TRBV2

CDR3: CASSLVYGGLSYNEQFF
DNA: TGTGCCAGCAGCTTAGTTTACGGCGGCCTCTCCTACAATGAGCAGTTCTTC
D: NA
size: NA
J: TRBJ2-1
V: TRBV11-2

CDR3: CASSLYPTSSYTDTQYF
DNA: TGTGCCAGCAGTTTATACCCGACTAGCTCCTACACAGATACGCAGTATTTT
D: TRBD2
size: NA
J: TRBJ2-3
V: TRBV27

CDR3: CSVALLSDEAFF
DNA: TGCAGCGTTGCCTTGCTCTCAGATGAAGCTTTCTTT
D: NA
size: NA
J: TRBJ1-1
V: TRBV29-1

CDR3: CASSLEIAGVGEQFF
DNA: TGTGCCAGCAGTTTAGAAATTGCAGGAGTTGGTGAGCAGTTCTTC
D: NA
size: NA
J: TRBJ2-1
V: TRBV28

CDR3: CASSQEPGQGYEQYF
DNA: TGCGCCAGCAGCCAAGAACCGGGACAGGGCTACGAGCAGTACTTC
D: TRBD1
size: NA
J: TRBJ2-7
V: TRBV4-1

CDR3: CASSVTGAEEAFF
DNA: TGTGCCAGCAGCGTGACAGGGGCCGAGGAAGCTTTCTTT
D: TRBD1
size: NA
J: TRBJ1-1
V: TRBV7-2

CDR3: CASSEASRNEQFF
DNA: TGTGCCAGCAGTGAGGCTAGCCGCAATGAGCAGTTCTTC
D: NA
size: once
J: TRBJ2-1
V: TRBV2

CDR3: CASRFYRIPTETQYF
DNA: TGTGCAAGTCGCTTCTACCGTATCCCTACCGAGACCCAGTACTTC
D: NA
size: NA
J: TRBJ2-5
V: TRBV12-2

CDR3: CASSVTGLNEKLFF
DNA: TGTGCCAGCAGCGTGACTGGTCTGAATGAAAAACTGTTTTTT
D: NA
size: NA
J: TRBJ1-4
V: TRBV9

CDR3: CASATWGQGEETQYF
DNA: TGTGCCAGCGCTACTTGGGGGCAGGGAGAAGAGACCCAGTACTTC
D: NA
size: NA
J: TRBJ2-5
V: TRBV6-6

CDR3: CATSPRASGSYEQYF
DNA: TGTGCCACCAGCCCAAGGGCTAGCGGGAGTTACGAGCAGTACTTC
D: TRBD2
size: NA
J: TRBJ2-7
V: TRBV15

CDR3: CASSPGQGRNTEAFF
DNA: TGTGCCAGCAGCCCCGGACAGGGAAGGAACACTGAAGCTTTCTTT
D: TRBD1
size: NA
J: TRBJ1-1
V: TRBV7-9

CDR3: CASSVEQGPSNEQFF
DNA: TGTGCCAGCAGCGTAGAACAGGGGCCCTCCAATGAGCAGTTCTTC
D: TRBD1
size: NA
J: TRBJ2-1
V: TRBV9

CDR3: CASSQEGPGGFTVDYTF
DNA: TGCGCCAGCAGCCAAGAAGGCCCTGGGGGCTTTACGGTGGACTACACCTTC
D: NA
size: NA
J: TRBJ1-2
V: TRBV4-1

CDR3: CASSRTSGRFNEQFF
DNA: TGTGCCAGTAGTAGGACTAGCGGGAGGTTCAATGAGCAGTTCTTC
D: TRBD2
size: NA
J: TRBJ2-1
V: TRBV19

CDR3: CASSLIRGGYNEQFF
DNA: TGTGCCAGCAGCTTAATAAGGGGCGGCTACAATGAGCAGTTCTTC
D: NA
size: NA
J: TRBJ2-1
V: TRBV13

CDR3: CASSVEYTSGYQETQYF
DNA: TGTGCCAGCAGCGTAGAGTATACTAGCGGGTACCAAGAGACCCAGTACTTC
D: TRBD2
size: once
J: TRBJ2-5
V: TRBV9

CDR3: CASSLLAWGGTTGELFF
DNA: TGTGCCAGCAGTTTATTGGCTTGGGGGGGGACCACCGGGGAGCTGTTTTTT
D: TRBD2
size: NA
J: TRBJ2-2
V: TRBV27

CDR3: CASSPPQDAMGEPQHF
DNA: TGTGCCAGCAGCCCACCCCAGGACGCGATGGGGGAGCCCCAGCATTTT
D: NA
size: NA
J: TRBJ1-5
V: TRBV7-2

CDR3: CASSLERDISTDTQYF
DNA: TGCGCCAGCAGCTTGGAAAGGGACATCAGCACAGATACGCAGTATTTT
D: NA
size: NA
J: TRBJ2-3
V: TRBV5-1

CDR3: CASSPLGAHTDTDTQYF
DNA: TGTGCCAGCAGCCCTTTGGGGGCGCATACGGACACAGATACGCAGTATTTT
D: NA
size: NA
J: TRBJ2-3
V: TRBV28

CDR3: CASSETWGDSQPQHF
DNA: TGCGCCAGCAGCGAAACATGGGGGGATAGTCAGCCCCAGCATTTT
D: NA
size: NA
J: TRBJ1-5
V: TRBV4-1

CDR3: CASSLKGPPEAFF
DNA: TGTGCCAGCAGTTTAAAGGGCCCCCCTGAAGCTTTCTTT
D: NA
size: NA
J: TRBJ1-1
V: TRBV28

CDR3: CASRAINEQFF
DNA: TGCGCCAGCAGGGCCATAAATGAGCAGTTCTTC
D: NA
size: NA
J: TRBJ2-1
V: TRBV10-2

CDR3: CASSVADTGAGYGYTF
DNA: TGTGCCAGCAGCGTAGCCGATACAGGGGCGGGCTATGGCTACACCTTC
D: TRBD1
size: few
J: TRBJ1-2
V: TRBV9